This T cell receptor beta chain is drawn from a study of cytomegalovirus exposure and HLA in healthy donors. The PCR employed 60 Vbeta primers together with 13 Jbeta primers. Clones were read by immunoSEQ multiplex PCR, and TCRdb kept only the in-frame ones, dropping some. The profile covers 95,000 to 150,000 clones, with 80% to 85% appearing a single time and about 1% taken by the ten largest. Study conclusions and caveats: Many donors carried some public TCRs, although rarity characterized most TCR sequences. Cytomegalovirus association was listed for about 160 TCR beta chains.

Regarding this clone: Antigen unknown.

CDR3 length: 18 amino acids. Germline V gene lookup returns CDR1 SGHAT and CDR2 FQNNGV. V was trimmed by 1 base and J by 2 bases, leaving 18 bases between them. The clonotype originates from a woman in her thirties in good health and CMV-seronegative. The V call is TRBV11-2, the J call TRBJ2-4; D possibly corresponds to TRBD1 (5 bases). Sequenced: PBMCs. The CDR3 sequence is CASSLGLGQGRSKNIQYF. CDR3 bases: TGTGCCAGCAGCTTAGGGCTTGGGCAGGGTAGATCCAAAAACATTCAGTACTTC.